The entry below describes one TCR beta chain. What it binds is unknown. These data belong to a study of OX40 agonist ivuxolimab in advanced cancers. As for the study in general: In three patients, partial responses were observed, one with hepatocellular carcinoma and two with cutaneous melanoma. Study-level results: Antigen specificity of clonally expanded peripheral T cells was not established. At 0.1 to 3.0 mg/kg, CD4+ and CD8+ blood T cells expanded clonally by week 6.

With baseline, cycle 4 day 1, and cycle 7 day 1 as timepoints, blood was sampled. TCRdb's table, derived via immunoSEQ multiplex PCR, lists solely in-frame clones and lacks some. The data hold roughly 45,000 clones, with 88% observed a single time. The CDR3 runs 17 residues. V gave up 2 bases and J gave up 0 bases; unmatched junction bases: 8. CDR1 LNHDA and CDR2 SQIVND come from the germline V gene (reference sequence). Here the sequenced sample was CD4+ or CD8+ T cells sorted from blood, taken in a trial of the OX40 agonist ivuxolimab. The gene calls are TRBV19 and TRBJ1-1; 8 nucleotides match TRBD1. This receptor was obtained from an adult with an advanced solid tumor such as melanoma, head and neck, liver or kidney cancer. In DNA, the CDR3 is TGTGCCAGTAGTATACCACGACAGGGGCTTATGAACACTGAAGCTTTCTTT. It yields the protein CASSIPRQGLMNTEAFF.